This T cell receptor (beta chain) came from a study of somatic mutations in cytotoxic T cells in rheumatoid arthritis. The data were produced by immunoSEQ multiplex PCR, yet TCRdb's version contains in-frame clones alone and is incomplete. The sample carries thousands of clones, less than 75% recorded once. Per germline, CDR1 MNHNS and CDR2 SASEGT. The CDR3 extends over 15 amino acids. V was trimmed by 1 base and J by 1 base, leaving 10 bases between them. The chain has TRBV6-1 and TRBJ1-1; D not resolved. Sequenced input: CD8+ T cells sorted from blood. The TCR was taken from a man in his forties or fifties in good health. The CDR3: CASSEVSGPNTEAFF. CDR3 coding DNA: TGTGCCAGCAGTGAAGTTTCCGGACCGAACACTGAAGCTTTCTTT.